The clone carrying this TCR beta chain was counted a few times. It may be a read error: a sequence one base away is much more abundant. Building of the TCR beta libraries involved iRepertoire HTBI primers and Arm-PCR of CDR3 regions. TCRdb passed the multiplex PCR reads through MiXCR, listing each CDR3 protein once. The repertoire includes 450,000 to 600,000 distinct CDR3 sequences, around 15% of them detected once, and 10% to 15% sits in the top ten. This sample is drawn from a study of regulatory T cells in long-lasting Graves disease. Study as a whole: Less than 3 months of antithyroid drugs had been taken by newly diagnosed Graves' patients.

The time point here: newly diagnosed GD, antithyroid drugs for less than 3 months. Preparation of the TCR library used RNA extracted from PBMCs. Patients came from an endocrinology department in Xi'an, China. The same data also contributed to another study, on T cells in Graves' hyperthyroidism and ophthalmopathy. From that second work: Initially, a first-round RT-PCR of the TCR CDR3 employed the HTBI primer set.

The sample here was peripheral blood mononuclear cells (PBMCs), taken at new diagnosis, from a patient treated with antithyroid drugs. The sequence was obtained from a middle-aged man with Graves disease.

The CDR3 protein is CASSYRGPSTEAFF. DNA for the CDR3: TGTGCCAGCAGCTACAGGGGTCCGAGCACTGAAGCTTTCTTT. The chain links TRBV11-3 to TRBJ1-1; 7 bases line up with TRBD1. Germline CDR1 reads SGHNT; CDR2 reads YENEEA. Losses at the gene ends were 4 bases for V and 4 bases for J; bases not matched to a gene: 6. The CDR3 runs 14 residues.